This entry lists 30 T cell receptor beta chains sequenced from one sample in a study of T cell responses to AZD1222 COVID-19 vaccine (dated by TCRdb to the early 2020s). Library generation was performed with the immunoSEQ multiplex PCR assay. Sourced from immuneACCESS, this table was stored by TCRdb with only in-frame sequences that have V and J called. A share of the clones is absent; for the studies checked, an unresolved V gene accounts for under half, and the remainder has no known explanation. This sample holds 90,000 to 130,000 clones; 85% to 95% were observed only once. The ten biggest clones cover about 7.8% of the sample. Read against the paper, the sample's time point label means: baseline before first vaccination. Sequenced here: peripheral blood, sampled on day 0 of AZD1222 vaccination. The receptor source for this set is an adult in good health.

The V gene is TRBV7-9, the J gene TRBJ2-7; D not certain. Germline loops: CDR1 SEHNR, CDR2 FQNEAQ (reference sequence). This CDR3 spans 15 amino acids. V was clipped by 1 base and J by 4 bases, with 14 bases between them. This chain's CDR3 is CASSLVHPEKYEQYF. CDR3 in DNA: TGTGCCAGCAGCTTAGTGCACCCTGAGAAGTACGAGCAGTACTTC. The entire variable domain, with the rest obtained from reference TRBV7-9 and TRBJ2-7, is as follows: DTGVSQNPRHKITKRGQNVTFRCDPISEHNRLYWYRQTLGQGPEFLTYFQNEAQLEKSRLLSDRFSAERPKGSFSTLEIQRTEQGDSAMYLCASSLVHPEKYEQYFGPGTRLTVT.

The chain has TRBV30 and TRBJ1-2; D uncertain. The CDR3 sequence is 13 residues long. Germline CDR1 is GTSNPN and CDR2 is SVGIG (reference sequence). The germline V and J ends were trimmed by 2 bases and 6 bases, with 13 bases remaining between them. CDR3 residues: CAWSLGLSDGYTF. CDR3 coding DNA: TGTGCCTGGAGTCTCGGACTTTCAGATGGCTACACCTTC.

This chain's CDR3 is CASSPPGGYNEQFF. The CDR3 nucleotides read TGTGCCAGCAGCCCTCCGGGGGGCTACAATGAGCAGTTCTTC. The chain has TRBV14 and TRBJ2-1; 7 positions match TRBD2. The CDR3 runs to 14 residues. Germline V gene lookup returns CDR1 SGHDN and CDR2 FVKESK. With V trimmed by 4 bases and J by 3 bases, 3 bases remained unmatched. Drawing the rest from reference TRBV14 and TRBJ2-1, the complete variable domain is EAGVTQFPSHSVIEKGQTVTLRCDPISGHDNLYWYRRVMGKEIKFLLHFVKESKQDESGMPNNRFLAERTGGTYSTLKVQPAELEDSGVYFCASSPPGGYNEQFFGPGTRLTVL.

V and J are TRBV28 and TRBJ1-1; D is possibly TRBD1 (6 bases). The CDR3 is 14 residues long. Trimming removed 7 bases at V and 5 bases at J, with 17 bases between. From germline, CDR1 is MDHEN and CDR2 SYDVKM. Written as DNA, the CDR3 is TGTGCCAGCACCTTACCGGGGGCGAGGACTGAAGCTTTCTTT. Translation: CASTLPGARTEAFF.

The chain joins TRBV29-1 to TRBJ1-2; D remains unclear. V lost 7 bases and J lost 8, with 20 bases in between. This CDR3 is 13 amino acids long. Germline CDR1 SQVTM, CDR2 ANQGSEA. CDR3 sequence (DNA): TGCAGCGGGATGGGAAGCTCACGAGAAGGCTACACCTTC. Its translation is CSGMGSSREGYTF.

V gene TRBV5-1 combines with J gene TRBJ2-1; D is perhaps TRBD2 (6 bases). Germline V gene sequence: CDR1 SGHRS, CDR2 YFSETQ. This CDR3 is 16 amino acids long. Trimming took 0 bases from V and 0 from J, leaving 10 bases between them. DNA of the CDR3: TGCGCCAGCAGCTTGGGGGACTTCAGCTCCTACAATGAGCAGTTCTTC. Protein: CASSLGDFSSYNEQFF.

The genes are TRBV7-6 and TRBJ2-5; 7 bases are shared with TRBD2. Germline CDR1 is SGHVS and CDR2 is FNYEAQ. CDR3 length: 15 residues. V gave up 1 base and J gave up 5 bases; unmatched junction bases: 7. DNA of the CDR3: TGTGCCAGCAGCTTAGGTACAGCGGGGAGGGAGACCCAGTACTTC. Translation gives CASSLGTAGRETQYF.

The chain carries TRBV3-1 (or the pseudogene TRBV3-2) and TRBJ2-1; the D is unclear. This CDR3 has 17 residues. Trimming removed 4 bases from V and 0 bases from J, with 16 bases in between. Per germline, CDR1 LGHDT and CDR2 YNNKEL (reference sequence). Here the CDR3 reads CASSPGRAGSSYNEQFF. The DNA of the CDR3 is TGTGCCAGCAGCCCAGGCCGGGCCGGTAGCTCCTACAATGAGCAGTTCTTC.

This sequence joins TRBV10-2 and TRBJ1-1; a weak D match, TRBD1 (6 bases). The CDR3 runs 14 residues. Germline CDR1 reads WSHSY; CDR2 reads SAAADI. V was cut by 7 bases and J by 1 base, with 13 bases left in between. In nucleotides, the CDR3 is TGCGCCAGCACTCTGGACAGCTCGAACACTGAAGCTTTCTTT. Protein: CASTLDSSNTEAFF.

The chain couples TRBV24-1 to TRBJ1-1, with D possibly being TRBD1 (5 bases). Per germline, CDR1 KGHDR and CDR2 SFDVKD. Trimming took off 2 bases at V and 8 bases at J, with 8 bases between the two ends. The CDR3 consists of 12 residues. CDR3 nucleotides: TGTGCCACCAGTGATTGGGGGACGGAAGCTTTCTTT. This sequence encodes CATSDWGTEAFF.

The genes are TRBV5-1 and TRBJ1-1; maybe TRBD1 (6 bases). This CDR3 has 13 amino acids. The V gene's germline CDR1 is SGHRS and CDR2 YFSETQ. V was cut by 6 bases and J by 9 bases, with 18 bases left in between. CDR3: CASNKVGGPKAFF. The CDR3 DNA reads TGCGCCAGCAACAAGGTGGGGGGCCCCAAAGCTTTCTTT. The full variable domain, with the rest looked up from reference TRBV5-1 and TRBJ1-1, is KAGVTQTPRYLIKTRGQQVTLSCSPISGHRSVSWYQQTPGQGLQFLFEYFSETQRNKGNFPGRFSGRQFSNSRSEMNVSTLELGDSALYLCASNKVGGPKAFFGQGTRLTVV.

This chain's CDR3 is CASSLWGTGSAYEQYF. The CDR3 DNA is TGTGCCAGCAGTTTATGGGGGACAGGGTCAGCCTACGAGCAGTACTTC. This chain joins TRBV28 and TRBJ2-7; 9 positions agree with TRBD1. Trimming removed 0 bases from V and 2 bases from J; junction bases left unmatched: 5. CDR3 length: 16 residues. Germline V gives CDR1 MDHEN, CDR2 SYDVKM.

The chain carries TRBV5-1 and TRBJ2-6; D not certain. Germline CDR1 is SGHRS and CDR2 is YFSETQ. This CDR3 is built from 14 residues. V was pared by 7 bases and J by 0 bases, with 8 bases between. The CDR3 nucleotides read TGCGCCAGCGGGGTGGGCTCTGGGGCCAACGTCCTGACTTTC. Its protein is CASGVGSGANVLTF.

This clone was counted a single time. The rearrangement links TRBV5-1 to TRBJ1-6; the D is unclear. Trimming removed 7 bases at V and 0 bases at J, with 5 bases between. Per germline, CDR1 SGHRS and CDR2 YFSETQ. The CDR3 runs to 13 residues. As DNA, the CDR3 is TGCGCCAGCGCGAGCTCCTATAATTCACCCCTCCACTTT. This sequence encodes CASASSYNSPLHF.

This clone was seen a few times. V and J are TRBV28 and TRBJ1-1; the D is unclear. This CDR3 region has 13 residues. CDR1 is MDHEN, CDR2 SYDVKM, per germline. Trimming shortened V by 5 bases and J by 0 bases, and 7 bases separated the two germline ends. The chain's CDR3 is CASSKQLNTEAFF. The DNA of the CDR3 is TGTGCCAGCAGTAAACAGTTGAACACTGAAGCTTTCTTT.

This rearrangement joins TRBV4-1 to TRBJ1-4, with D possibly being TRBD1 (5 bases). CDR3 size: 15 residues. The ends were cut back, 2 bases at V and 5 bases at J, with 12 bases in the middle. The germline V gene has CDR1 MGHRA and CDR2 YSYEKL. DNA for the CDR3: TGCGCCAGCAGCCAAACTTTCAGGGAGAATGAAAAACTGTTTTTT. It yields the protein CASSQTFRENEKLFF.

The rearrangement links TRBV7-9 to TRBJ1-2; no definite D call. The V end was cut by 1 base, the J end by 1 base, with 7 bases between. Germline CDR1 is SEHNR and CDR2 is FQNEAQ (reference sequence). This CDR3 comprises 14 residues. Written as DNA, the CDR3 is TGTGCCAGCAGCTTAGTCTCGTTTAACTATGGCTACACCTTC. Translation: CASSLVSFNYGYTF.

V is TRBV10-3 and J is TRBJ1-5; TRBD1 matches 7 bases. J lost 7 bases, V lost 5 bases, and 5 bases had no gene match. The CDR3 covers 13 residues. Germline V gives CDR1 ENHRY, CDR2 SYGVKD. DNA for the CDR3: TGTGCCATCAGTTACAGGGGTGAGCAGCCCCAGCATTTT. Amino acid sequence: CAISYRGEQPQHF.

This clone was recorded once. The chain uses TRBV9 and TRBJ1-3; D is unclear. This CDR3 has 15 residues. V gave up 4 bases and J gave up 0 bases, with 11 bases separating them. Per the germline V gene, CDR1 is SGDLS and CDR2 is YYNGEE. The CDR3 DNA reads as TGTGCCAGCAGCCGAGACCTTAACTCTGGAAACACCATATATTTT. Its translation is CASSRDLNSGNTIYF.

This rearrangement joins TRBV7-9 to TRBJ2-7; 7 nucleotides align to TRBD1. This CDR3 has 14 amino acids. V shed 7 bases and J 0 bases; nucleotides not matched to a gene: 6. Germline CDR1 reads SEHNR; CDR2 reads FQNEAQ (reference sequence). The CDR3 reads CASNPRDSSYEQYF. The CDR3 DNA is TGTGCCAGCAACCCCCGGGACAGCTCCTACGAGCAGTACTTC. Full variable domain (outside the CDR3, taken from reference TRBV7-9 and TRBJ2-7): DTGVSQNPRHKITKRGQNVTFRCDPISEHNRLYWYRQTLGQGPEFLTYFQNEAQLEKSRLLSDRFSAERPKGSFSTLEIQRTEQGDSAMYLCASNPRDSSYEQYFGPGTRLTVT.

The rearrangement joins TRBV5-1 to TRBJ1-5, with 7 bases that match TRBD1. Germline V gene sequence: CDR1 SGHRS, CDR2 YFSETQ. The CDR3 has 14 residues. Trimming at V came to 4 bases and at J to 3 bases, leaving 4 bases not matched to a gene. CDR3 sequence: CASSAGGFNQPQHF. CDR3 DNA: TGCGCCAGCAGCGCAGGGGGGTTCAATCAGCCCCAGCATTTT.

The rearrangement uses TRBV9 and TRBJ2-1, with TRBD2 matching 12 bases. The CDR3 is made up of 18 amino acids. The germline V gene has CDR1 SGDLS and CDR2 YYNGEE. V was pared by 0 bases and J by 0 bases, with 4 bases of the junction left unmatched. The CDR3 region has the DNA TGTGCCAGCAGCGTAGCTACTAGCGGGGGGAGCTCCTACAATGAGCAGTTCTTC. Encoded protein: CASSVATSGGSSYNEQFF.

V usage is TRBV6-5 and J usage is TRBJ2-7; TRBD2 agrees at 7 bases. The CDR3 spans 15 residues. The V segment lost 0 bases and the J segment 2 bases; nucleotides outside the gene matches: 4. The germline gives CDR1 MNHEY, CDR2 SVGAGI. For the CDR3, the DNA is TGTGCCAGCAGTTACTCGGGAGGGGCGCCCTACGAGCAGTACTTC. Translating gives CASSYSGGAPYEQYF.

This clone came up once. The chain is built from TRBV11-2 and TRBJ2-1; 8 nucleotides match TRBD1. The germline V gene has CDR1 SGHAT and CDR2 FQNNGV. This CDR3 comprises 17 residues. Trimming at V came to 4 bases and at J to 1 base, leaving 9 bases not matched to a gene. The CDR3, as DNA: TGTGCCAGCAGCTCTCGAGCGGACAGGGTATCCTACAATGAGCAGTTCTTC. Translated, it gives CASSSRADRVSYNEQFF.

This chain uses TRBV10-2 with TRBJ2-3; 10 bases match TRBD1. Per the germline V gene, CDR1 is WSHSY and CDR2 is SAAADI. The CDR3 is 14 residues long. V shed 6 bases and J 6 bases; nucleotides not matched to a gene: 6. The CDR3 spells CASRGTGVTDTQYF. CDR3 coding DNA: TGCGCCAGCAGAGGGACAGGGGTTACCGATACGCAGTATTTT.

The rearrangement links TRBV30 to TRBJ1-4, with D possibly TRBD1 on 5 matching bases. There are 13 residues in the CDR3. The ends were cut back, 0 bases at V and 14 bases at J, with 16 bases in the middle. CDR1 is GTSNPN, CDR2 SVGIG, per germline (reference sequence). The CDR3 here is CAWSVRGGAQLFF. The CDR3 coding sequence is TGTGCCTGGAGTGTCCGGGGCGGGGCCCAGCTGTTTTTT.

The rearrangement joins TRBV19 to TRBJ1-1; D may be TRBD1 (5 bases). There are 14 residues in the CDR3. Per germline, CDR1 LNHDA and CDR2 SQIVND (reference sequence). The germline V and J ends were trimmed by 1 base and 4 bases, with 10 bases remaining between them. CDR3 in amino acids: CASSIVGGSTEAFF. The CDR3 region has the DNA TGTGCCAGTAGTATAGTGGGGGGAAGCACTGAAGCTTTCTTT.

The chain recombines TRBV15 with TRBJ2-3; 11 bases agree with TRBD2. The CDR3 covers 16 residues. The V segment lost 0 bases and the J segment 4 bases; nucleotides outside the gene matches: 3. Germline V CDR1 and CDR2: LNHNV, YYDKDF (reference sequence). The CDR3 region is CATSRDPSGGSDTQYF. The CDR3 DNA sequence: TGTGCCACCAGCAGAGATCCTAGCGGGGGGTCAGATACGCAGTATTTT.

The V gene is TRBV28, the J gene TRBJ1-4; no definite D call. The CDR3 runs 12 residues. Deletions cut 6 bases from V and 12 bases from J, with 14 bases between. Germline loops: CDR1 MDHEN, CDR2 SYDVKM. The CDR3 DNA reads as TGTGCCAGCAGGGACTCCCGGGATGAACTGTTTTTT. Translation: CASRDSRDELFF.

This rearrangement joins TRBV28 to TRBJ2-3, with D unresolved. V lost 5 bases to trimming and J lost 2 bases, with 8 bases between them. CDR3 size: 13 residues. Germline CDR1 reads MDHEN; CDR2 reads SYDVKM. The DNA for the CDR3 is TGTGCCAGCAGTCAGCTACCCACAGATACGCAGTATTTT. This translates into CASSQLPTDTQYF.